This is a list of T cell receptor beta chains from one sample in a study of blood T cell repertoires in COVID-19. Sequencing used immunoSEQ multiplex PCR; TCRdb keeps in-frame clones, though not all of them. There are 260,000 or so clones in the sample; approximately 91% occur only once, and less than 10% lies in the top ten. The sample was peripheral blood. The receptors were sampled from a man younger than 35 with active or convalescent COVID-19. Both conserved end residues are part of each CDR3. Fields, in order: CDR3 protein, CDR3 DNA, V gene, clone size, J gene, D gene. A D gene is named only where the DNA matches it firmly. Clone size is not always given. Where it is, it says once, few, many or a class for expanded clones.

CDR3 protein: CASSLKASGADTQYF
CDR3 DNA: TGTGCCAGCAGCTTAAAGGCTAGCGGGGCGGATACGCAGTATTTT
V gene: TRBV7-2
clone size: -
J gene: TRBJ2-3
D gene: TRBD2

CDR3 protein: CASSYSNTEAFF
CDR3 DNA: TGTGCCAGCAGTTATTCCAACACTGAAGCTTTCTTT
V gene: TRBV6-1
clone size: -
J gene: TRBJ1-1
D gene: -

CDR3 protein: CASSWGQNAQFF
CDR3 DNA: TGTGCCAGCAGCTGGGGACAAAACGCACAGTTCTTC
V gene: TRBV5-4
clone size: -
J gene: TRBJ2-1
D gene: -

CDR3 protein: CASSLEGRGHGYTF
CDR3 DNA: TGTGCCAGCAGCTTAGAGGGCAGGGGGCATGGCTACACCTTC
V gene: TRBV7-2
clone size: -
J gene: TRBJ1-2
D gene: TRBD1

CDR3 protein: CASTRGTGNQETQYF
CDR3 DNA: TGCGCCAGCACTCGCGGGACAGGAAATCAAGAGACCCAGTACTTC
V gene: TRBV4-1
clone size: -
J gene: TRBJ2-5
D gene: TRBD1

CDR3 protein: CASSQGERWGHLCPGYTF
CDR3 DNA: TGTGCCAGCAGCCAAGGGGAAAGATGGGGACACCTATGCCCTGGCTACACCTTC
V gene: TRBV3-1/TRBV3-2
clone size: -
J gene: TRBJ1-2
D gene: -

CDR3 protein: CASSPVRGLQETQYF
CDR3 DNA: TGTGCCAGCAGCCCGGTGCGAGGACTACAAGAGACCCAGTACTTC
V gene: TRBV7-7
clone size: -
J gene: TRBJ2-5
D gene: -

CDR3 protein: CASSGRDSQETQYF
CDR3 DNA: TGTGCCAGCAGTGGTCGGGACAGCCAAGAGACCCAGTACTTC
V gene: TRBV2
clone size: -
J gene: TRBJ2-5
D gene: TRBD1

CDR3 protein: CASLGGSLGDTIYF
CDR3 DNA: TGTGCCTCCCTGGGGGGGTCATTGGGGGACACCATATATTTT
V gene: TRBV7-2
clone size: -
J gene: TRBJ1-3
D gene: -

CDR3 protein: CASSLRDSPWASGNTIYF
CDR3 DNA: TGCGCCAGCAGTCTCCGGGACAGCCCCTGGGCCTCTGGAAACACCATATATTTT
V gene: TRBV23-1
clone size: -
J gene: TRBJ1-3
D gene: TRBD1

CDR3 protein: CASSQKQGAGEKLFF
CDR3 DNA: TGTGCCAGCAGCCAAAAGCAGGGGGCAGGGGAAAAACTGTTTTTT
V gene: TRBV14
clone size: few
J gene: TRBJ1-4
D gene: TRBD1

CDR3 protein: CATSRDLSSYNSPLHF
CDR3 DNA: TGTGCCACCAGCAGAGATCTGAGCTCCTATAATTCACCCCTCCACTTT
V gene: TRBV15
clone size: -
J gene: TRBJ1-6
D gene: -

CDR3 protein: CASSQGVPLTKSPLHF
CDR3 DNA: TGCGCCAGCAGCCAAGGAGTCCCCCTCACGAAGTCACCCCTCCACTTT
V gene: TRBV4-1
clone size: -
J gene: TRBJ1-6
D gene: -

CDR3 protein: CASNRQEITDTQYF
CDR3 DNA: TGTGCCAGTAACCGACAGGAAATAACAGATACGCAGTATTTT
V gene: TRBV19
clone size: -
J gene: TRBJ2-3
D gene: -

CDR3 protein: CASSKTGGRTDTQYF
CDR3 DNA: TGTGCCAGCAGCAAGACAGGAGGACGCACAGATACGCAGTATTTT
V gene: TRBV5-8
clone size: once
J gene: TRBJ2-3
D gene: -

CDR3 protein: CATSRDPGTGVNEQFF
CDR3 DNA: TGTGCCACCAGCAGAGACCCCGGGACGGGGGTCAATGAGCAGTTCTTC
V gene: TRBV15
clone size: few
J gene: TRBJ2-1
D gene: -

CDR3 protein: CASSLTGGRQPQHF
CDR3 DNA: TGTGCCAGCAGTTTAACAGGGGGCCGGCAGCCCCAGCATTTT
V gene: TRBV28
clone size: -
J gene: TRBJ1-5
D gene: TRBD1

CDR3 protein: CATSRQTGVAQPQHF
CDR3 DNA: TGTGCCACCAGCAGACAAACAGGGGTGGCTCAGCCCCAGCATTTT
V gene: TRBV15
clone size: -
J gene: TRBJ1-5
D gene: TRBD1

CDR3 protein: CATSRERQPSQPQHF
CDR3 DNA: TGTGCCACCAGCAGAGAACGACAGCCGAGCCAGCCCCAGCATTTT
V gene: TRBV15
clone size: -
J gene: TRBJ1-5
D gene: -

CDR3 protein: CAISESLTGNEKLFF
CDR3 DNA: TGTGCCATCAGTGAGTCGTTAACGGGTAATGAAAAACTGTTTTTT
V gene: TRBV10-3
clone size: once
J gene: TRBJ1-4
D gene: -

CDR3 protein: CASSNPGQGSYGYTF
CDR3 DNA: TGTGCCAGCAGTAATCCGGGACAGGGCTCCTATGGCTACACCTTC
V gene: TRBV5-4
clone size: -
J gene: TRBJ1-2
D gene: TRBD1

CDR3 protein: CASSQDSEGGAGYTF
CDR3 DNA: TGTGCCAGCAGCCAAGATAGTGAAGGGGGAGCGGGCTACACCTTC
V gene: TRBV4-2
clone size: few
J gene: TRBJ1-2
D gene: -

CDR3 protein: CASSFEGVTYNSPLHF
CDR3 DNA: TGTGCCAGCAGTTTTGAGGGTGTCACCTATAATTCACCCCTCCACTTT
V gene: TRBV27
clone size: -
J gene: TRBJ1-6
D gene: -

CDR3 protein: CASSWDRGAEKLFF
CDR3 DNA: TGTGCCAGCAGTTGGGACAGGGGGGCGGAAAAACTGTTTTTT
V gene: TRBV6-5
clone size: -
J gene: TRBJ1-4
D gene: TRBD1

CDR3 protein: CASSLSFLAIGFRTDTQYF
CDR3 DNA: TGTGCCAGCAGCTTATCGTTCCTAGCGATTGGGTTCCGAACAGATACGCAGTATTTT
V gene: TRBV7-2
clone size: -
J gene: TRBJ2-3
D gene: -

CDR3 protein: CASSLGTADTQYF
CDR3 DNA: TGTGCCAGCAGCTTAGGGACAGCAGATACGCAGTATTTT
V gene: TRBV11-2
clone size: -
J gene: TRBJ2-3
D gene: -

CDR3 protein: CASSPDIRDYGYTF
CDR3 DNA: TGTGCCAGCAGCCCGGACATACGAGACTATGGCTACACCTTC
V gene: TRBV5-4
clone size: -
J gene: TRBJ1-2
D gene: -

CDR3 protein: CASSLDRPPTYGYTF
CDR3 DNA: TGCGCCAGCAGCCTGGACAGGCCCCCGACCTATGGCTACACCTTC
V gene: TRBV5-1
clone size: -
J gene: TRBJ1-2
D gene: TRBD1

CDR3 protein: CASRGGTVDTQYF
CDR3 DNA: TGTGCCAGCAGAGGGGGGACAGTAGATACGCAGTATTTT
V gene: TRBV27
clone size: -
J gene: TRBJ2-3
D gene: -

CDR3 protein: CASSSPRENYTF
CDR3 DNA: TGTGCCAGCAGTTCTCCCCGGGAGAACTACACCTTC
V gene: TRBV28
clone size: -
J gene: TRBJ1-2
D gene: -

CDR3 protein: CASSLSPTGTNEKLFF
CDR3 DNA: TGTGCCAGCAGCTTATCACCGACAGGGACTAATGAAAAACTGTTTTTT
V gene: TRBV13
clone size: -
J gene: TRBJ1-4
D gene: TRBD1

CDR3 protein: CASSTGTGGSYGYTF
CDR3 DNA: TGTGCCAGTAGTACTGGGACAGGGGGCTCCTATGGCTACACCTTC
V gene: TRBV19
clone size: -
J gene: TRBJ1-2
D gene: TRBD1